The sequence of this TCR beta chain was determined in a study of PD-1 blockade in mismatch repair-deficient tumors. Background on the study: Enrolled about 2012-2016, patients had progressing, pretreated mismatch repair-deficient cancers of 12 types. Notes on the study in general: Rapid post-treatment expansion, then contraction, generally preceding radiologic response, marked tumor-resident clones.

V shed 3 bases and J 5 bases; nucleotides not matched to a gene: 8. Germline V gives CDR1 LGHNT, CDR2 FRNRAP. This CDR3 region has 18 residues. Assay: immunoSEQ multiplex PCR; the TCRdb copy retains only in-frame clones and omits some. Among 45,000 to 55,000 clones listed, over 70% were seen once. All patients were mismatch repair deficient, assessed by either PCR or immunohistochemistry. TCR sequencing covered three patients who responded to pembrolizumab. About this clone itself: Its matching antigen is unknown.

The V call is TRBV12-5, the J call TRBJ2-2, with 14 bases lining up with TRBD2. The clonotype originates from an adult with mismatch repair-deficient cancer. The specimen was peripheral blood, collected approximately 18 weeks after starting pembrolizumab. CDR3 in DNA: TGTGCTAGTGGTTTTGGGAGGGGACTAGCGGGAGATACCGGGGAGCTGTTTTTT. This sequence encodes CASGFGRGLAGDTGELFF.